These 16 T cell receptor beta chains were sequenced from one sample in a study of T cells after yellow fever vaccination. TCRdb analysed the 5' RACE reads with MiXCR anew, one entry per CDR3 protein. Of more than 95,000 distinct CDR3 sequences in the sample, under 9% were seen once. The sequencing used CD8+ T cells sorted from PBMCs, collected on the day of the yellow fever booster vaccination. These receptors all come from a man aged 18 to 30 who received the YFV17D yellow fever vaccine.

V and J are TRBV19 and TRBJ2-7, with D tentatively TRBD2 (6 bases). Trimming took off 5 bases at V and 7 bases at J, with 18 bases between the two ends. The CDR3 is 14 residues long. Germline lookup yields CDR1 LNHDA and CDR2 SQIVND (reference sequence). The CDR3 sequence is CASSAGFLEGEQYF. The CDR3 bases are TGTGCCAGTAGTGCGGGGTTCCTTGAAGGGGAGCAGTACTTC.

V and J are TRBV6-1 and TRBJ1-3, with D unclear. Trimming took 4 bases from V and 3 from J, leaving 13 bases between them. Germline V CDR1 and CDR2: MNHNS, SASEGT. CDR3 length equals 15 residues. The CDR3 nucleotides read TGTGCCAGCAGTGGCGGGCCTTATCGTGGAAACACCATATATTTT. Translation gives CASSGGPYRGNTIYF.

This clonotype has more than one count but fewer than ten. The chain combines TRBV6-6 with TRBJ2-7; 7 bases fit TRBD2. With 0 bases clipped from V and 1 base from J, the junction kept 9 bases outside the gene matches. There are 17 residues in the CDR3. CDR1 and CDR2 (germline): MNHNY, SVGAGI (reference sequence). For the CDR3, the DNA is TGTGCCAGCAGTTACTCGATCGATCCGGGGGGTTCCTACGAGCAGTACGTC. Residues: CASSYSIDPGGSYEQYV.

In this sample, this clonotype turned up a few times. The genes are TRBV6-5 and TRBJ1-2, with TRBD1 matching 10 bases. The germline V gene has CDR1 MNHEY and CDR2 SVGAGI. The CDR3 extends over 16 amino acids. The trim removed 5 bases at V and 3 bases at J, leaving 9 bases unmatched. The CDR3 protein is CASSISGTGDDYGYTF. The CDR3 nucleotides are TGTGCCAGCAGTATTTCCGGGACAGGGGATGACTATGGCTACACCTTC.

This rearrangement joins TRBV7-2 to TRBJ1-6; D remains unclear. The CDR3 loop spans 17 amino acids. Germline lookup yields CDR1 SGHTA and CDR2 FQGNSA. Between the trimmed V and J ends, which lost 2 bases and 6 bases, there was a span of 17 bases. CDR3 sequence: CASSLSGRPHGNSPLHF. The CDR3 DNA reads TGTGCCAGCAGCTTAAGTGGCAGGCCTCACGGTAATTCACCCCTCCACTTT.

This clonotype occurred many times. The rearrangement links TRBV4-1 to TRBJ2-3; the D gene is possibly TRBD2 (5 bases). With 3 bases removed from V and 11 bases from J, the gap between germline ends came to 21 bases. Germline V lookup: CDR1 MGHRA, CDR2 YSYEKL. The CDR3 consists of 15 residues. CDR3 sequence reads: CASSQDSYPPARQYF. The CDR3 DNA reads as TGCGCCAGCAGCCAGGACTCCTACCCCCCAGCTCGGCAGTATTTT.

This clonotype has more than one count but fewer than ten. The chain employs TRBV6-2 or TRBV6-3 and TRBJ2-7, with 8 bases aligning to TRBD1. The V segment lost 2 bases and the J segment 0 bases; nucleotides outside the gene matches: 15. CDR3 length equals 19 residues. Germline loops: CDR1 MNHEY, CDR2 SVGEGT. The CDR3 DNA follows: TGTGCCAGCAGTTACCAAGGACAGGGTCAAACCTTTAGCTCCTACGAGCAGTACTTC. It codes for CASSYQGQGQTFSSYEQYF.

This clonotype was picked up many times. The DNA of the CDR3 is TGCGCCAGCAAGCGGGTGCCGAACACTGAAGCTTTCTTT. The encoded protein is CASKRVPNTEAFF. The chain joins TRBV5-1 to TRBJ1-1; D gene ambiguous. CDR1 and CDR2 (germline): SGHRS, YFSETQ. The V gene lost 6 bases and the J gene lost 1 base, with 10 bases spanning the gap. The CDR3 sequence is 13 residues long.

V is TRBV9 and J is TRBJ2-7; either TRBD1 or TRBD2 may fit D (5 bases each). V lost 2 bases, J lost 4 bases, and 16 bases lay in between. This CDR3 has 15 residues. Germline loops: CDR1 SGDLS, CDR2 YYNGEE. For the CDR3, the DNA is TGTGCCAGCAGCGTGAACCGGGACGCAGGATACGAGCAGTACTTC. This encodes CASSVNRDAGYEQYF.

The J gene is TRBJ2-7, the V gene TRBV2; 7 bases line up with TRBD2. Per the germline V gene, CDR1 is SNHLY and CDR2 is FYNNEI. This CDR3 contains 16 residues. Trimming at V came to 8 bases and at J to 3 bases, leaving 16 bases not matched to a gene. This CDR3 reads CASSNSGEGLYYEQYF. The CDR3 DNA reads TGTGCCAGCTCCAATTCCGGGGAGGGCTTATACTACGAGCAGTACTTC.

The J gene is TRBJ2-3, the V gene TRBV9; D not certain. Trimming removed 0 bases from V and 3 bases from J, with 5 bases in between. Germline assignment: CDR1 SGDLS and CDR2 YYNGEE. The CDR3 loop spans 13 amino acids. In DNA form, the CDR3 reads TGTGCCAGCAGCGTAGAGGCTACAGATACGCAGTATTTT. Its translation: CASSVEATDTQYF.

The chain links TRBV20-1 to TRBJ2-1, with D unclear. In germline, CDR1 is DFQATT, CDR2 SNEGSKA (reference sequence). Trimming pared 3 bases from V and 1 base from J, leaving 13 bases between. There are 15 residues in the CDR3. The CDR3 bases are TGCAGTGCTAGTTGGGGATTTTGGTCCTACAATGAGCAGTTCTTC. Protein: CSASWGFWSYNEQFF.

The chain combines TRBV6-1 with TRBJ2-2; weak D call: TRBD2 (6 bases). The CDR3 spans 15 residues. The V and J ends lost 1 base and 5 bases respectively, with 11 bases between them. Germline CDR1 MNHNS, CDR2 SASEGT. The CDR3 DNA follows: TGTGCCAGCAGTGAAGGGCGGGGTGGAACCGGGGAGCTGTTTTTT. This translates into CASSEGRGGTGELFF.

This clonotype was seen more than once but under ten times. The CDR3 is CASSSRGVSTEAFF. As DNA, the CDR3 is TGTGCCAGCAGTTCCCGTGGGGTATCCACTGAAGCTTTCTTT. The V and J genes are TRBV28 and TRBJ1-1; no clear D gene. Germline assignment: CDR1 MDHEN and CDR2 SYDVKM. With 4 bases removed from V and 4 bases from J, the gap between germline ends came to 13 bases. This CDR3 is built from 14 residues.

The table lists this clonotype with a few counts. The chain links TRBV11-2 to TRBJ2-1; D gene uncertain. The CDR3 totals 15 residues. Trimming left V 1 base short and J 6 bases short, with 13 bases between. From germline, CDR1 is SGHAT and CDR2 FQNNGV. CDR3 in amino acids: CASSLGIGLLNEQFF. The CDR3 DNA reads TGTGCCAGCAGCTTAGGTATTGGTCTCCTCAATGAGCAGTTCTTC.

This clonotype was observed a handful of times. This chain joins TRBV4-1 and TRBJ2-1; D unresolved. The CDR3 extends over 15 amino acids. Germline V gene lookup returns CDR1 MGHRA and CDR2 YSYEKL. V lost 1 base, J lost 2 bases, and 9 bases lay in between. CDR3 nucleotide sequence: TGCGCCAGCAGCCAAGTTCGACTTGCCTACAATGAGCAGTTCTTC. Amino acid sequence: CASSQVRLAYNEQFF.